These T cell receptor beta chains were read from a single sample in a study of cytomegalovirus exposure and HLA in healthy donors. The assay was immunoSEQ multiplex PCR, and TCRdb's table has in-frame clones only and misses some. The sample records roughly 130,000 clones, around nine tenths being singletons. Sequencing was performed on PBMCs. These receptors were obtained from a young man in good health and CMV-seronegative. CDR3s include the opening cysteine and the closing phenylalanine or tryptophan. D genes are given only for firm matches. Size tells how often a clone was seen (once, few, many) or the class of an expanded clone, and some rows leave it out.

TRBV30	few	TRBJ1-1	NA	CAWTRYGMNTEAFF	TGTGCCTGGACGCGGTACGGGATGAACACTGAAGCTTTCTTT
TRBV5-5	NA	TRBJ2-1	TRBD1	CASSRDQTRDRAYNEQFF	TGTGCCAGCAGCCGGGACCAGACACGGGACAGGGCCTACAATGAGCAGTTCTTC
TRBV18	NA	TRBJ2-2	TRBD1	CASSPRPGTGGTGELFF	TGTGCCAGCTCACCACGTCCGGGGACAGGGGGAACCGGGGAGCTGTTTTTT
TRBV19	NA	TRBJ2-1	TRBD2	CASSIELAGFYNEQFF	TGTGCCAGTAGTATAGAACTAGCGGGTTTCTACAATGAGCAGTTCTTC
TRBV7-9	NA	TRBJ1-1	NA	CAGKEQGMNTEAFF	TGTGCCGGAAAGGAGCAGGGGATGAACACTGAAGCTTTCTTT
TRBV19	NA	TRBJ2-7	TRBD2	CASSIEREYGQYF	TGTGCCAGTAGTATAGAGCGGGAGTATGGGCAGTACTTC
TRBV7-3	NA	TRBJ2-1	TRBD1	CASSLLGQGRNEQFF	TGTGCCAGCAGCTTACTGGGACAGGGGAGGAATGAGCAGTTCTTC
TRBV9	NA	TRBJ2-1	TRBD2	CASSVATGSGRSDEQFF	TGTGCCAGCAGCGTAGCTACGGGTAGCGGGAGAAGCGATGAGCAGTTCTTC
TRBV4-2	NA	TRBJ2-7	TRBD2	CASSQLLAGGFNHEQYF	TGTGCCAGCAGCCAACTTCTAGCGGGAGGCTTTAACCACGAGCAGTACTTC
TRBV6-1	NA	TRBJ2-1	TRBD2	CASSDGTSGNHEQFF	TGTGCCAGCAGTGACGGGACTAGCGGGAACCATGAGCAGTTCTTC
TRBV11-3	NA	TRBJ2-2	NA	CASRKEAAGDTGELFF	TGTGCCAGCAGGAAGGAGGCAGCCGGAGATACCGGGGAGCTGTTTTTT
TRBV5-1	NA	TRBJ1-1	NA	CASSFKDMNTEAFF	TGCGCCAGCAGCTTCAAGGACATGAACACTGAAGCTTTCTTT
TRBV9	NA	TRBJ2-3	TRBD1	CASSVGKGASTDTQYF	TGTGCCAGCAGCGTAGGGAAGGGGGCGAGCACAGATACGCAGTATTTT
TRBV15	NA	TRBJ2-5	NA	CATSTEWGRETQYF	TGTGCCACCAGCACAGAGTGGGGGCGAGAGACCCAGTACTTC
TRBV7-6	once	TRBJ2-3	NA	CASSLPPGSDTQYF	TGTGCCAGCAGCTTACCCCCAGGATCGGATACGCAGTATTTT
TRBV29-1	NA	TRBJ2-3	TRBD2	CSAEGTSGRTDTQYF	TGCAGCGCGGAAGGGACTAGCGGGAGGACAGATACGCAGTATTTT
TRBV5-1	few	TRBJ1-1	NA	CASSWAPGENTEAFF	TGCGCCAGCAGCTGGGCCCCAGGGGAGAACACTGAAGCTTTCTTT
TRBV4-2	medium-sized	TRBJ2-7	TRBD2	CASSQDGTSGSYEQYF	TGTGCCAGCAGCCAAGATGGGACTAGCGGGAGTTACGAGCAGTACTTC
TRBV21-1	NA	TRBJ2-7	NA	CASSKASQGLPYEQYF	TGTGCCAGCAGCAAAGCGTCTCAGGGGTTACCCTACGAGCAGTACTTC
TRBV7-2	NA	TRBJ2-7	NA	CASSLGSWSGEQYF	TGTGCCAGCAGCTTAGGTTCTTGGTCGGGCGAGCAGTACTTC
TRBV4-2	NA	TRBJ2-3	TRBD2	CASSQEVASGRTDTQYF	TGTGCCAGCAGCCAAGAGGTTGCTAGCGGGAGAACAGATACGCAGTATTTT
TRBV27	NA	TRBJ2-7	TRBD2	CASRRSSGRKTYEQYF	TGTGCCAGCAGGCGATCGAGCGGGAGGAAAACCTACGAGCAGTACTTC
TRBV29-1	NA	TRBJ2-1	TRBD2	CSDLPSGYYNEQFF	TGCAGCGACCTTCCTAGCGGATATTACAATGAGCAGTTCTTC
TRBV28	NA	TRBJ1-4	NA	CASSQGTGEKLFF	TGTGCCAGCAGTCAAGGTACAGGGGAAAAACTGTTTTTT
TRBV4-1	NA	TRBJ2-3	NA	CASSRGMGTDTQYF	TGCGCCAGCAGCAGGGGGATGGGCACAGATACGCAGTATTTT
TRBV18	once	TRBJ1-5	NA	CASSTTGRNQPQHF	TGTGCCAGCTCAACTACAGGGCGCAATCAGCCCCAGCATTTT
TRBV9	once	TRBJ1-2	NA	CASRSQGDGYTF	TGTGCCAGCAGGTCACAGGGAGATGGCTACACCTTC
TRBV7-9	NA	TRBJ1-4	NA	CASSDTGGREKLFF	TGTGCCAGCAGCGACACAGGAGGGCGTGAAAAACTGTTTTTT
TRBV5-1	NA	TRBJ2-3	TRBD1	CASSSLSGGFGTDTQYF	TGCGCCAGCAGTTCACTCTCAGGGGGATTCGGCACAGATACGCAGTATTTT
TRBV9	NA	TRBJ2-2	TRBD2	CASSPPAGNNTGELFF	TGTGCCAGCAGCCCCCCAGCGGGGAATAACACCGGGGAGCTGTTTTTT
TRBV7-2	NA	TRBJ2-2	TRBD2	CASSQRSTSYPGELFF	TGTGCCAGCAGCCAACGCTCGACTAGCTATCCCGGGGAGCTGTTTTTT
TRBV30	NA	TRBJ1-1	NA	CAWSGEVLSEAFF	TGTGCCTGGAGTGGTGAGGTCCTTTCTGAAGCTTTCTTT
TRBV20-1	NA	TRBJ1-3	NA	CSARGGNTIYF	TGCAGTGCCCGCGGCGGAAACACCATATATTTT
TRBV5-4	NA	TRBJ2-6	NA	CASGVFGAGANVLTF	TGTGCCAGCGGGGTCTTTGGGGCCGGGGCCAACGTCCTGACTTTC
TRBV2	NA	TRBJ2-1	NA	CASSEAQGNEQFF	TGTGCCAGCAGTGAAGCCCAGGGGAATGAGCAGTTCTTC
TRBV4-3	NA	TRBJ2-5	NA	CASSLVRLRVKETQYF	TGCGCCAGCAGCTTGGTCCGGTTGCGGGTGAAAGAGACCCAGTACTTC
TRBV9	NA	TRBJ1-6	TRBD1	CASSLQGAGSPLHF	TGTGCCAGCAGCCTCCAGGGGGCTGGCTCACCCCTCCACTTT
TRBV5-1	few	TRBJ2-1	NA	CASSLVGGLYNEQFF	TGCGCCAGCAGCTTGGTCGGGGGGCTATACAATGAGCAGTTCTTC
TRBV12-5	NA	TRBJ2-7	TRBD1	CASGLAKRDRAYEQYF	TGTGCTAGTGGTTTGGCCAAGCGGGACAGGGCCTACGAGCAGTACTTC
TRBV2	NA	TRBJ2-6	NA	CASSGMGLSGANVLTF	TGTGCCAGCAGTGGGATGGGGCTCTCTGGGGCCAACGTCCTGACTTTC
TRBV19	NA	TRBJ1-5	NA	CASSIGRFSNQPQHF	TGTGCCAGTAGTATAGGCCGGTTTAGCAATCAGCCCCAGCATTTT
TRBV4-2	NA	TRBJ2-3	NA	CASSLNLGASTDTQYF	TGTGCCAGCAGCCTCAACCTAGGGGCTAGCACAGATACGCAGTATTTT
TRBV19	NA	TRBJ2-7	NA	CASSIRLHYEQYF	TGTGCCAGTAGTATAAGACTGCACTACGAGCAGTACTTC
TRBV6-5	once	TRBJ2-5	NA	CASIDPGYQETQYF	TGTGCCAGCATCGACCCGGGGTACCAAGAGACCCAGTACTTC
TRBV5-8	NA	TRBJ1-4	TRBD1	CASSLVGQWEKLFF	TGTGCCAGCAGCTTGGTGGGACAGTGGGAAAAACTGTTTTTT
TRBV7-9	NA	TRBJ2-7	TRBD1	CASSSTGTGTYEQYF	TGTGCCAGCAGCTCGACCGGGACAGGGACCTACGAGCAGTACTTC
TRBV4-1	NA	TRBJ2-4	TRBD2	CASSQGSTSGRHKNIQYF	TGCGCCAGCAGCCAAGGCTCTACTAGCGGGAGACACAAAAACATTCAGTACTTC
TRBV7-9	NA	TRBJ1-2	NA	CASSLAGSLYGGYTF	TGTGCCAGCAGCTTAGCCGGGAGCCTATATGGCGGCTACACCTTC
TRBV18	NA	TRBJ1-2	NA	CASSPNRDGYTF	TGTGCCAGCTCACCGAACAGGGATGGCTACACCTTC
TRBV5-6	NA	TRBJ1-1	NA	CASSLQGFVTEAFF	TGTGCCAGCAGCTTGCAGGGGTTCGTCACTGAAGCTTTCTTT